This T cell receptor beta chain stems from a study of identifying expanded T cells in peripheral blood. The germline CDR1 and CDR2 sequences are LGHNA and YNFKEQ. The CDR3 sequence is 16 residues long. Trimming removed 0 bases from V and 0 bases from J; junction bases left unmatched: 5. Sequencing used immunoSEQ multiplex PCR; TCRdb keeps in-frame clones, though not all of them. The sample consists of about 91,000 clones, 88% of them appearing once. This receptor was obtained from a person aged 18 to 70 in good health. Sequencing input: blood. This rearrangement joins TRBV4-2 to TRBJ2-7, with 7 bases lining up with TRBD2. The CDR3 spells CASSQEGGGDSYEQYF. The CDR3 DNA is TGTGCCAGCAGCCAAGAGGGTGGGGGGGACTCCTACGAGCAGTACTTC.